The clone carrying this T cell receptor beta chain was picked up a small number of times. The antigen is undetermined. The PCR used 60 Vbeta and 13 Jbeta primers. Clones were sequenced by immunoSEQ multiplex PCR, and TCRdb holds only the in-frame ones, with some missing. The repertoire consists of some 100,000 clones, with 75% to 85% occurring once and the leading ten covering more than 1%. The data originate from a study of cytomegalovirus exposure and HLA in healthy donors. Study-level background: As an earlier analysis found, 180 million or so T cells yielded about 100 million unique TCR beta sequences.

General observations from the study: Sequencing had likely introduced a cluster of highly shared sequence variants as an artifact.

The junction had 11 bases not matched to a gene; V was cut back by 0 bases and J by 0 bases. Germline loops: CDR1 LGHNA, CDR2 YSLEER. This CDR3 comprises 19 residues. The clonotype comes from a woman under 30 in good health and CMV-seronegative. The chain uses TRBV4-3 and TRBJ2-3, with 8 bases lining up with TRBD2. Sequenced material: PBMCs. In DNA, the CDR3 is TGCGCCAGCAGCCAAGAGAGGGGGGAATTAGCGGGGAGCACAGATACGCAGTATTTT. It specifies CASSQERGELAGSTDTQYF.